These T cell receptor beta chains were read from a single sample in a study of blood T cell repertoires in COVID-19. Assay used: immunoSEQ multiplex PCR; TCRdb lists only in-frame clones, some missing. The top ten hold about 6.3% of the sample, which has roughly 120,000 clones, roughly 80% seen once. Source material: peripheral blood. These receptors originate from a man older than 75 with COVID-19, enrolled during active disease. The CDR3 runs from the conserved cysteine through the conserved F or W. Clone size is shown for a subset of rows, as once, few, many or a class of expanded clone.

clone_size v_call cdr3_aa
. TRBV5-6 CASSLVRSGETQYF
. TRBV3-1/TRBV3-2 CASSPGQAAYEQYF
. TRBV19 CASSIAFSGETQYF
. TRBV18 CASSPRPSGGVHYGYTF
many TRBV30 CAWSRDSSGNTIYF
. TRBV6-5 CASRRGQDTGELFF
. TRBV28 CASSLWGTGPSNQPQHF
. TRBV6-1 CASSEEANYGYTF
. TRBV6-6 CASSYNRVVSGNTIYF
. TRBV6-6 CASSQPGLAGSEQYF
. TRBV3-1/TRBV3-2 CASSQRRGETQYF
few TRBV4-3 CASSQRPAPGNEQFF
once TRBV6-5 CASGRSSANEQFF
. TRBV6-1 CASSEAGNRGDEQYF
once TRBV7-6 CASSSFQTGLSGDTQYF
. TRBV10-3 CAISDTASYSYEQYF
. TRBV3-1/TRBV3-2 CASSQGLAGVTDTQYF
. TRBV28 CASSYETGGDEKLFF
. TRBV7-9 CASSRTDTQYF
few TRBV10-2 CASSVLGSGRGNEQFF
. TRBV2 CARDRESSGANVLTF
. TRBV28 CASSPREEGAFF
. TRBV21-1 CASSEGGANEKLFF
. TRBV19 CASSIGTGGVNEQFF
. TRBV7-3 CASSAYGRTSGRNEQFF
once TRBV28 CASSLSGIFTYEQYF
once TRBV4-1 CASSQDWPPSGSTDTQYF
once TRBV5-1 CASSKLAGGDTGELFF
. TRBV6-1 CASSQSGEQYF
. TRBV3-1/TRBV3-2 CASSQVRSYEQYF
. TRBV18 CASSPRTLTNTEAFF
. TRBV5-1 CASSFNRGGYTF
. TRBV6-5 CASRGLAGVPDTQYF
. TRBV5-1 CASSRGSGQTYEQYF
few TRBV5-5 CASSLAGRTDTQYF